These T cell receptor beta chains were read from a single sample in a study of blood T cell repertoires in COVID-19. The repertoire was sequenced with immunoSEQ multiplex PCR; TCRdb's copy has only in-frame clones and lacks some. The data hold 50,000 to 60,000 clones, with about 82% observed a single time. Sequencing was done on a sample of peripheral blood. These receptors all stem from a human donor in a cohort sampled during active COVID-19. CDR3s include the opening cysteine and the closing phenylalanine or tryptophan. The D gene is left open where the match is weak. Some rows mark clone size as missing; the rest say once, few, many or name a class of expanded clone.

j_call: TRBJ2-7; d_call: TRBD2; clone_size: .; v_call: TRBV29-1; cdr3_aa: CSVSTSGEQYF; cdr3_nt: TGCAGCGTTTCGACTAGCGGGGAGCAGTACTTC
j_call: TRBJ2-7; d_call: TRBD1; clone_size: .; v_call: TRBV6-1; cdr3_aa: CASSEWGQGLTNEQYF; cdr3_nt: TGTGCCAGCAGTGAATGGGGACAGGGTCTTACTAACGAGCAGTACTTC
j_call: TRBJ2-2; d_call: .; clone_size: .; v_call: TRBV5-5; cdr3_aa: CASSLAVLSNTGELFF; cdr3_nt: TGTGCCAGCAGCTTGGCCGTGCTATCGAACACCGGGGAGCTGTTTTTT
j_call: TRBJ2-5; d_call: .; clone_size: .; v_call: TRBV20-1; cdr3_aa: CSADSQETQYF; cdr3_nt: TGCAGTGCTGACAGCCAAGAGACCCAGTACTTC
j_call: TRBJ2-1; d_call: TRBD1; clone_size: .; v_call: TRBV7-9; cdr3_aa: CAGTGVGNEQFF; cdr3_nt: TGTGCCGGGACAGGGGTGGGCAATGAGCAGTTCTTC
j_call: TRBJ1-4; d_call: .; clone_size: .; v_call: TRBV28; cdr3_aa: CATSKQGATNEKLFF; cdr3_nt: TGTGCCACCTCCAAACAGGGAGCAACTAATGAAAAACTGTTTTTT
j_call: TRBJ2-1; d_call: .; clone_size: few; v_call: TRBV4-3; cdr3_aa: CASSRSTTAAYNEQFF; cdr3_nt: TGCGCCAGCAGTAGGTCCACTACCGCGGCCTACAATGAGCAGTTCTTC
j_call: TRBJ1-2; d_call: .; clone_size: .; v_call: TRBV28; cdr3_aa: CASSSSKMTGGWDYGYTF; cdr3_nt: TGTGCCAGCAGTTCCTCCAAGATGACAGGCGGCTGGGACTATGGCTACACCTTC
j_call: TRBJ2-7; d_call: TRBD2; clone_size: few; v_call: TRBV7-6; cdr3_aa: CASSLGTGGSSYEQYF; cdr3_nt: TGTGCCAGCAGCTTGGGGACTGGCGGGAGTTCATACGAGCAGTACTTC
j_call: TRBJ1-4; d_call: TRBD1; clone_size: .; v_call: TRBV5-1; cdr3_aa: CASSVTGERNEKLFF; cdr3_nt: TGCGCCAGCAGCGTGACAGGGGAGCGAAATGAAAAACTGTTTTTT
j_call: TRBJ1-2; d_call: .; clone_size: .; v_call: TRBV9; cdr3_aa: CASSVEMGGLPYGYTF; cdr3_nt: TGTGCCAGCAGCGTAGAGATGGGGGGACTACCCTATGGCTACACCTTC
j_call: TRBJ2-3; d_call: .; clone_size: .; v_call: TRBV5-6; cdr3_aa: CASSFTVTDTQYF; cdr3_nt: TGTGCCAGCAGCTTTACGGTAACAGATACGCAGTATTTT
j_call: TRBJ2-7; d_call: .; clone_size: .; v_call: TRBV6-5; cdr3_aa: CASSSRTATYEQYF; cdr3_nt: TGTGCCAGCAGTTCCCGGACAGCTACCTACGAGCAGTACTTC
j_call: TRBJ1-2; d_call: .; clone_size: once; v_call: TRBV29-1; cdr3_aa: CSVEDLDVWTQGYTF; cdr3_nt: TGCAGCGTTGAAGATCTAGATGTATGGACTCAAGGCTACACCTTC
j_call: TRBJ2-1; d_call: TRBD1; clone_size: .; v_call: TRBV9; cdr3_aa: CASSAPRGQVNYNEQFF; cdr3_nt: TGTGCCAGCAGCGCGCCCCGGGGACAGGTCAACTACAATGAGCAGTTCTTC
j_call: TRBJ2-2; d_call: TRBD1; clone_size: .; v_call: TRBV5-4; cdr3_aa: CASSTRQGSGELFF; cdr3_nt: TGTGCCAGCAGCACCCGACAGGGGTCCGGGGAGCTGTTTTTT
j_call: TRBJ2-3; d_call: .; clone_size: .; v_call: TRBV9; cdr3_aa: CASSTLQGGSTDTQYF; cdr3_nt: TGTGCCAGCAGCACCTTACAGGGGGGGAGCACAGATACGCAGTATTTT
j_call: TRBJ1-3; d_call: TRBD1; clone_size: .; v_call: TRBV9; cdr3_aa: CASSPRTGNSGNTIYF; cdr3_nt: TGTGCCAGCAGCCCTCGGACAGGCAACTCTGGAAACACCATATATTTT
j_call: TRBJ1-2; d_call: TRBD1; clone_size: .; v_call: TRBV19; cdr3_aa: CASSILTTGDGYTF; cdr3_nt: TGTGCCAGTAGTATTTTAACGACAGGGGATGGCTACACCTTC
j_call: TRBJ1-1; d_call: .; clone_size: .; v_call: TRBV19; cdr3_aa: CASSTRSRPGRAFF; cdr3_nt: TGTGCCAGTAGCACTAGGAGCAGGCCCGGAAGAGCTTTCTTT
j_call: TRBJ2-7; d_call: TRBD2; clone_size: .; v_call: TRBV9; cdr3_aa: CASSVNPSGTYEQYF; cdr3_nt: TGTGCCAGCAGTGTCAATCCTAGCGGCACCTACGAGCAGTACTTC
j_call: TRBJ2-3; d_call: .; clone_size: few; v_call: TRBV6-2/TRBV6-3; cdr3_aa: CASSRTTKDTQYF; cdr3_nt: TGTGCCAGCAGCCGGACTACCAAAGATACGCAGTATTTT
j_call: TRBJ2-1; d_call: .; clone_size: .; v_call: TRBV30; cdr3_aa: CAWARGPTNEQFF; cdr3_nt: TGTGCCTGGGCTAGGGGTCCGACCAATGAGCAGTTCTTC